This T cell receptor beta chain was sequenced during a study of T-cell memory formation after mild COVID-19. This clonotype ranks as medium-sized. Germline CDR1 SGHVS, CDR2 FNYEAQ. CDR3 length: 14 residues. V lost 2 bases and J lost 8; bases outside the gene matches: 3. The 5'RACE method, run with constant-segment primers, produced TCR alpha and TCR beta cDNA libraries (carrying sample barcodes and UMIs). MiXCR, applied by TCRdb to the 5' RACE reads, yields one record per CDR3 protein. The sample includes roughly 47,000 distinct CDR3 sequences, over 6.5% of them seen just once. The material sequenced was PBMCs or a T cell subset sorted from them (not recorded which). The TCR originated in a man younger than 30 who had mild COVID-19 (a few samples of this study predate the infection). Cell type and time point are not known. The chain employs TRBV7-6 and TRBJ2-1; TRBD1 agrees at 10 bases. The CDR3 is CASSLRQGAYEQFF. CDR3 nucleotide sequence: TGTGCCAGCAGCTTAAGACAGGGGGCCTATGAGCAGTTCTTC.